This T cell receptor (beta chain) emerged from a study of technical replicates of blood from a handful of donors. From germline, CDR1 is SGHTA and CDR2 FQGNSA. V lost 5 bases to trimming and J lost 8 bases, with 13 bases between them. The CDR3 runs 13 residues. The assay was immunoSEQ multiplex PCR, and TCRdb's table has in-frame clones only and misses some. In the table there are more than 50,000 clones, roughly 89% of which are singletons. The rearrangement links TRBV7-2 to TRBJ2-1; D remains ambiguous. This TCR was recovered from a human donor in good health. Some clones in this sample may be carry-over from other donors' samples. Sample: PBMCs. The CDR3 DNA follows: TGTGCCAGCAGCCCACAATTCTTGGATGAGCAGTTCTTC. Residues: CASSPQFLDEQFF.